The clone carrying this T cell receptor beta chain was detected ten times or more. The antigen is undetermined. The sample comes from a study of regulatory T cells in long-lasting Graves disease. Building of the TCR beta libraries involved iRepertoire HTBI primers and Arm-PCR of CDR3 regions. TCRdb analysed the multiplex PCR reads with MiXCR anew, one entry per CDR3 protein. The sample contains around 400,000 distinct CDR3 sequences, under 25% of which appear only once. As for time point: persistent/refractory GD, antithyroid drugs over 5 years with positive TRAb. From RNA extracted from PBMCs, the TCR library was made. Patients with Graves' disease were diagnosed by American Thyroid Association guidelines. Germline V gene sequence: CDR1 LGHNA, CDR2 YNFKEQ. V gave up 1 base and J gave up 3 bases; unmatched junction bases: 3. The CDR3 covers 15 residues. General study points: Patients with persistent Graves' had lower TCR diversity than newly diagnosed patients. Accuracy may have suffered from the small sample size.

This receptor was taken from a female donor with Graves disease. The V gene is TRBV4-2, the J gene TRBJ2-5, with 9 bases that match TRBD1. The sample was peripheral blood mononuclear cells (PBMCs), taken when the disease was refractory, from a patient treated with antithyroid drugs. The CDR3 loop is CASSQVRDREETQYF. The DNA of the CDR3 is TGTGCCAGCAGCCAAGTTCGGGACAGGGAAGAGACCCAGTACTTC.